The 24 T cell receptor beta chains listed next were all sequenced from one sample in a study of T cell changes during pregnancy in multiple sclerosis. Here immunoSEQ multiplex PCR was the method, and the copy in TCRdb shows in-frame clones only, minus some. The top ten hold less than 1.5% of the sample, which has 48,000 or so clones, 88% seen once. The sample here was CD4+ T cells from peripheral blood mononuclear cells, taken in the second trimester of pregnancy. These receptor sequences come from a female donor with multiple sclerosis, enrolled in a pregnancy study.

V usage is TRBV19 and J usage is TRBJ2-7; possibly TRBD1 for D (5 bases). V dropped 7 bases and J dropped 1 base, with 14 bases sitting between them. Germline V gene data show CDR1 as LNHDA and CDR2 as SQIVND (reference sequence). The CDR3 contains 14 residues. The CDR3 spells CASTQQTGSYEQYF. For the CDR3, the DNA is TGTGCCAGTACCCAGCAAACAGGATCCTACGAGCAGTACTTC. Looking up the rest from reference TRBV19 and TRBJ2-7 gives the full variable domain: DGGITQSPKYLFRKEGQNVTLSCEQNLNHDAMYWYRQDPGQGLRLIYYSQIVNDFQKGDIAEGYSVSREKKESFPLTVTSAQKNPTAFYLCASTQQTGSYEQYFGPGTRLTVT.

The table lists this clone with a count of one. The chain couples TRBV29-1 to TRBJ1-1; D remains unclear. The CDR3 runs 13 residues. V dropped 4 bases and J dropped 1 base, with 10 bases sitting between them. Looked up from germline, CDR1 is SQVTM and CDR2 is ANQGSEA. The CDR3 here is CSVGGHPNTEAFF. The CDR3 coding sequence is TGCAGCGTTGGCGGGCACCCGAACACTGAAGCTTTCTTT.

The CDR3 DNA sequence: TGTGCCAGCTCTCCCGGGACAGGAGACCTGAACACTGAAGCTTTCTTT. Encoded protein: CASSPGTGDLNTEAFF. The chain carries TRBV18 and TRBJ1-1, with 8 positions matching TRBD1. V lost 6 bases, J lost 0 bases, and 9 bases stayed unmatched. Germline loops: CDR1 KGHSH, CDR2 LQKENI. The CDR3 spans 16 residues.

As DNA, the CDR3 is TGTGCCAGCAGCTTGGGAGGGAGATGGCCCCAGCATTTT. Translated, it gives CASSLGGRWPQHF. This chain links TRBV5-8 with TRBJ1-5; D ambiguous. V lost 0 bases to trimming and J lost 9 bases, with 10 bases between them. The germline CDR1 and CDR2 sequences are SGHTS and YDEGEE. The CDR3 consists of 13 residues. The full variable domain, completed using reference TRBV5-8 and TRBJ1-5, is EAGVTQSPTHLIKTRGQQATLRCSPISGHTSVYWYQQALGLGLQFLLWYDEGEERNRGNFPPRFSGRQFPNYSSELNVNALELEDSALYLCASSLGGRWPQHFGDGTRLSIL.

The rearrangement joins TRBV5-1 to TRBJ2-1; 9 bases agree with TRBD2. The J segment lost 9 bases and the V segment lost 0 bases, leaving 10 bases of the junction unmatched. There are 16 residues in the CDR3. CDR1 and CDR2 from the germline V gene are SGHRS and YFSETQ. The CDR3 spells CASSLAMTSGGGEQFF. Written as DNA, the CDR3 is TGCGCCAGCAGCTTGGCGATGACTAGCGGTGGCGGTGAGCAGTTCTTC. Drawing the rest from reference TRBV5-1 and TRBJ2-1, the complete variable domain is KAGVTQTPRYLIKTRGQQVTLSCSPISGHRSVSWYQQTPGQGLQFLFEYFSETQRNKGNFPGRFSGRQFSNSRSEMNVSTLELGDSALYLCASSLAMTSGGGEQFFGPGTRLTVL.

The V and J genes are TRBV7-9 and TRBJ1-2; D uncertain. Trimming cost V 3 bases and J 2 bases, with 10 bases left between them. The CDR3 runs 14 residues. The germline V gene has CDR1 SEHNR and CDR2 FQNEAQ (reference sequence). The CDR3 sequence is CASSFTSVNYGYTF. The CDR3 DNA is TGTGCCAGCAGCTTTACTTCCGTGAACTATGGCTACACCTTC.

V usage is TRBV29-1 and J usage is TRBJ2-3; 10 bases are a match to TRBD1. CDR1 is SQVTM, CDR2 ANQGSEA, per germline. The CDR3 totals 14 residues. The junction had 8 bases not matched to a gene; V was cut back by 7 bases and J by 4 bases. The CDR3 DNA reads TGCAGCGACCTGACAGGGGGCGCAGCAGATACGCAGTATTTT. This sequence encodes CSDLTGGAADTQYF.

V is TRBV6-4 and J is TRBJ2-2, with D possibly matching TRBD1 (5 bases). CDR1 is MRHNA and CDR2 is SNTAGT in the germline V gene. Trimming took off 6 bases at V and 5 bases at J, with 13 bases between the two ends. The CDR3 extends over 14 amino acids. CDR3 loop: CASRERPGTGELFF. DNA of the CDR3: TGTGCCAGCAGAGAACGCCCAGGGACCGGGGAGCTGTTTTTT.

The gene calls are TRBV7-7 and TRBJ2-2, with a possible D match to TRBD2 (5 bases). Trimming pared 5 bases from V and 5 bases from J, leaving 12 bases between. From germline, CDR1 is SSHAT and CDR2 FNYEAQ (reference sequence). The CDR3 has 14 residues. DNA for the CDR3: TGTGCCAGCAGCAAAAATCCGGGAACCGGGGAGCTGTTTTTT. It specifies CASSKNPGTGELFF.

The rearrangement links TRBV19 to TRBJ2-7, with 9 bases matching TRBD2. The CDR3 runs to 13 residues. V shed 6 bases and J 2 bases; nucleotides not matched to a gene: 2. Germline V CDR1 and CDR2: LNHDA, SQIVND (reference sequence). This CDR3 is CASSLAGPYEQYF. For the CDR3, the DNA is TGTGCCAGTAGCCTAGCGGGGCCCTACGAGCAGTACTTC. Variable domain in full (rest from reference TRBV19 and TRBJ2-7): DGGITQSPKYLFRKEGQNVTLSCEQNLNHDAMYWYRQDPGQGLRLIYYSQIVNDFQKGDIAEGYSVSREKKESFPLTVTSAQKNPTAFYLCASSLAGPYEQYFGPGTRLTVT.

This chain uses TRBV11-3 with TRBJ2-2; weak D call: TRBD2 (5 bases). CDR1 is SGHNT, CDR2 YENEEA, per germline. V lost 5 bases, J lost 1 base, and 11 bases lay in between. This CDR3 comprises 15 residues. The CDR3: CASSLLDGNTGELFF. In DNA form, the CDR3 reads TGTGCCAGCAGCCTACTAGATGGGAACACCGGGGAGCTGTTTTTT.

The chain has TRBV19 and TRBJ1-4; D is uncertain. V lost 3 bases and J lost 8, with 16 bases in between. CDR3 size: 15 residues. The germline CDR1 and CDR2 sequences are LNHDA and SQIVND (reference sequence). In nucleotides, the CDR3 is TGTGCCAGTAGTATGCTCGAGGGAGTTTACGAAAAACTGTTTTTT. Translated: CASSMLEGVYEKLFF.

The chain carries TRBV21-1 and TRBJ1-1; the listed D gene, TRBD1, was not tested against the DNA. TRBV21-1 is shown as a pseudogene. The CDR3 length is 15 residues. The CDR3: CASSKGDRGRTEAFF. For the CDR3, the DNA is TGTGCCAGCAGCAAGGGGGACAGGGGTCGGACTGAAGCTTTCTTT.

This clone was observed a single time. This chain links TRBV28 with TRBJ1-4, with a tentative D call TRBD1 (6 bases). Per germline, CDR1 MDHEN and CDR2 SYDVKM. The CDR3 is 15 residues long. V was trimmed by 4 bases and J by 8 bases, leaving 17 bases between them. The CDR3 bases are TGTGCCAGCAGTTACCCGGGGGGGGCGGACGAAAAACTGTTTTTT. Amino acids: CASSYPGGADEKLFF.

The chain combines TRBV9 with TRBJ1-1, with TRBD1 identical over 8 bases. This CDR3 is 16 amino acids long. Germline assignment: CDR1 SGDLS and CDR2 YYNGEE. The ends lost 3 bases at V and 3 bases at J; junction bases unmatched: 10. CDR3 protein: CASSARTGIGDTEAFF. CDR3 coding DNA: TGTGCCAGCAGCGCCCGGACAGGGATTGGGGACACTGAAGCTTTCTTT.

This sequence joins TRBV7-2 and TRBJ1-1, with D possibly TRBD1 on 6 matching bases. V lost 1 base and J 11 bases, leaving 17 bases between the germline ends. Germline CDR1 SGHTA, CDR2 FQGNSA. The CDR3 is made up of 14 amino acids. CDR3 amino acids: CASSLGVRGMMAFF. Here the CDR3 DNA reads TGTGCCAGCAGCTTAGGGGTCAGGGGAATGATGGCTTTCTTT. The full variable domain, with the rest looked up from reference TRBV7-2 and TRBJ1-1, is GAGVSQSPSNKVTEKGKDVELRCDPISGHTALYWYRQSLGQGLEFLIYFQGNSAPDKSGLPSDRFSAERTGGSVSTLTIQRTQQEDSAVYLCASSLGVRGMMAFFGQGTRLTVV.

This clone has only one observation. This rearrangement joins TRBV18 to TRBJ1-3; no reliable D call. Trimming removed 6 bases at V and 3 bases at J, with 3 bases between. The CDR3 covers 11 residues. Germline CDR1 is KGHSH and CDR2 is LQKENI. The DNA of the CDR3 is TGTGCCAGCTCCAATGGAAACACCATATATTTT. Its translation is CASSNGNTIYF. Using reference TRBV18 and TRBJ1-3 for the parts outside the CDR3, the full variable domain is NAGVMQNPRHLVRRRGQEARLRCSPMKGHSHVYWYRQLPEEGLKFMVYLQKENIIDESGMPKERFSAEFPKEGPSILRIQQVVRGDSAAYFCASSNGNTIYFGEGSWLTVV.

This chain joins TRBV4-2 and TRBJ2-7, with TRBD1 as a possible D gene (5 bases). With 0 bases removed from V and 8 bases from J, the gap between germline ends came to 11 bases. The CDR3 is made up of 13 amino acids. Looked up from germline, CDR1 is LGHNA and CDR2 is YNFKEQ. Written as DNA, the CDR3 is TGTGCCAGCAGCCAAGAAGGGTGGGGCCAGCAGTACTTC. It is translated as CASSQEGWGQQYF.

J is TRBJ1-1 and V is TRBV5-6, with a possible D match to TRBD1 (5 bases). Germline loops: CDR1 SGHDT, CDR2 YYEEEE. The CDR3 is made up of 13 amino acids. V lost 4 bases and J lost 14, with 21 bases in between. CDR3 DNA: TGTGCCAGCAGCACTGGGACGGGGGAGGACGTGTTCTTT. Amino acids: CASSTGTGEDVFF. The complete variable domain, with remaining parts taken from reference TRBV5-6 and TRBJ1-1, reads DAGVTQSPTHLIKTRGQQVTLRCSPKSGHDTVSWYQQALGQGPQFIFQYYEEEERQRGNFPDRFSGHQFPNYSSELNVNALLLGDSALYLCASSTGTGEDVFFGQGTRLTVV.

The V and J genes are TRBV5-1 and TRBJ2-1; D unclear. CDR1 and CDR2 (germline): SGHRS, YFSETQ. Trimming removed 0 bases at V and 5 bases at J, with 21 bases between. The CDR3 runs to 18 residues. CDR3 sequence (DNA): TGCGCCAGCAGCTTGGGTTTGTGGTCAGATCAATTAAACAATGAGCAGTTCTTC. Translated: CASSLGLWSDQLNNEQFF.

The rearrangement uses TRBV6-4 and TRBJ2-6; 8 bases map to TRBD1. Germline trimming cut 9 bases from V and 0 bases from J; bases unmatched to any gene: 19. Germline V gene lookup returns CDR1 MRHNA and CDR2 SNTAGT. The CDR3 sequence is 20 residues long. In DNA form, the CDR3 reads TGTGCCAGAACCCTCGACAGGGGTGGCCAACGTCGCTCTGGGGCCAACGTCCTGACTTTC. Protein: CARTLDRGGQRRSGANVLTF.

The chain recombines TRBV10-3 with TRBJ1-4; D ambiguous. Germline-derived CDR1 and CDR2 are ENHRY and SYGVKD. The length of the CDR3 is 13 residues. Trimming took off 7 bases at V and 4 bases at J, with 10 bases between the two ends. The CDR3 nucleotides are TGTGCCATCAACCCCAGTCGTAATGAAAAACTGTTTTTT. It codes for CAINPSRNEKLFF.

The V call is TRBV28, the J call TRBJ1-4; a possible D gene is TRBD1 (6 bases). This CDR3 region has 15 residues. V was cut by 10 bases and J by 7 bases, with 22 bases left in between. CDR1 is MDHEN and CDR2 is SYDVKM in the germline V gene. CDR3 bases: TGTGCCATCCAAGGCGCCGGGGCAGGGGTTGAAAAACTGTTTTTT. This translates into CAIQGAGAGVEKLFF. Together with reference TRBV28 and TRBJ1-4, the CDR3 gives the full variable domain: DVKVTQSSRYLVKRTGEKVFLECVQDMDHENMFWYRQDPGLGLRLIYFSYDVKMKEKGDIPEGYSVSREKKERFSLILESASTNQTSMYLCAIQGAGAGVEKLFFGSGTQLSVL.

The genes are TRBV11-2 and TRBJ1-1, with D perhaps TRBD1 (5 bases). Trimming pared 2 bases from V and 0 bases from J, leaving 7 bases between. CDR3 length: 14 residues. Per germline, CDR1 SGHAT and CDR2 FQNNGV. CDR3 DNA: TGTGCCAGCAGCTTAACAGGCTTGAACACTGAAGCTTTCTTT. Its protein is CASSLTGLNTEAFF.